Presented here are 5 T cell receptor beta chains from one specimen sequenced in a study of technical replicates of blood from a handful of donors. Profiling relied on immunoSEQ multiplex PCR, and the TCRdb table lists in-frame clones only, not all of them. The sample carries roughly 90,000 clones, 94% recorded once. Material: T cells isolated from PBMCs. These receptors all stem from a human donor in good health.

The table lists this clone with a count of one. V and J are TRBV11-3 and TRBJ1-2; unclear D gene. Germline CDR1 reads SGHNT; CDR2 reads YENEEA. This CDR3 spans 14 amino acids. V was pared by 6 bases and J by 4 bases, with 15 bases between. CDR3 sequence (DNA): TGTGCCAGCAGTCTAACCCCCGAAAGCTATGGCTACACCTTC. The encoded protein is CASSLTPESYGYTF.

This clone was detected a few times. In DNA, the CDR3 is TGTGCCAGCAGTGACAGAGACACCGGGGAGCTGTTTTTT. Translation: CASSDRDTGELFF. The rearrangement uses TRBV6-4 and TRBJ2-2, with unresolved D. The CDR3 extends over 13 amino acids. The V and J ends lost 2 bases and 3 bases respectively, with 4 bases between them. CDR1 is MRHNA and CDR2 is SNTAGT in the germline V gene.

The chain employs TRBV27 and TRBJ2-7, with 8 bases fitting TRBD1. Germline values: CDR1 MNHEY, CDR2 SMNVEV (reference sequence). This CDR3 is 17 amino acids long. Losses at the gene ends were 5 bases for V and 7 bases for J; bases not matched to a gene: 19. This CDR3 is CASSREKDGTGSWEQYF. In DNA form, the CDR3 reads TGTGCCAGCAGTCGCGAAAAGGACGGGACAGGTTCATGGGAGCAGTACTTC.

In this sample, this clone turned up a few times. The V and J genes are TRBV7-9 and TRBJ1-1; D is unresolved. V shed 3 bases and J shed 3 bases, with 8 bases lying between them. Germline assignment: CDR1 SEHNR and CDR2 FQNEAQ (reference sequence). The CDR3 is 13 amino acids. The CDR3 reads CASSLGEYTEAFF. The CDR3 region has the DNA TGTGCCAGCAGCTTGGGAGAGTACACTGAAGCTTTCTTT.

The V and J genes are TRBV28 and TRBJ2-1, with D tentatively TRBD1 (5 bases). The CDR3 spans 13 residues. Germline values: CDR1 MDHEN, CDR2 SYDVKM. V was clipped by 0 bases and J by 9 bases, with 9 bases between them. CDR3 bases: TGTGCCAGCAGTTTATGGGCAGGGATTGAGCAGTTCTTC. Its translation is CASSLWAGIEQFF.